A single sample is the source of the 30 T cell receptor beta chains below, sequenced in a study of vaccination and CD4 T cells after COVID-19. Their antigens remain unidentified. Sequencing of cultured CD4+ T cell DNA used the Oncomine TCR Beta short-read assay. TCRdb itself ran the PCR reads through MiXCR, one entry per CDR3 protein. The table records roughly 16,000 distinct CDR3 sequences, around 31% of them present only once. Treatment described: approximately nine-day PBMC culture with coronavirus spike peptide pools or control peptides (ViraFEST assay). The specimen sequenced was cultured CD4+ T cells from blood. The source is a human donor with COVID-19.

This clonotype turned up a few times. A junction boundary mismatches the germline segment, possibly from a read error. The chain is built from TRBV15 and TRBJ1-1; no definite D call. The CDR3 is 15 residues long. CDR1 is LNHNV, CDR2 YYDKDF, per germline (reference sequence). The CDR3 here is CATSRDIRGNTEAFF. CDR3 DNA sequence: TGTGCCACCAGTAGAGATATCCGTGGAAACACTGAAGCTTTCTTT.

This clonotype occurred a few times. This rearrangement joins TRBV30 to TRBJ1-1, with TRBD1 as a possible D gene (6 bases). CDR3 length equals 13 residues. Trimming took off 3 bases at V and 4 bases at J, with 12 bases between the two ends. Germline CDR1 is GTSNPN and CDR2 is SVGIG (reference sequence). The CDR3: CAWSTGLSTEAFF. DNA for the CDR3: TGTGCCTGGAGCACAGGGTTGTCCACTGAAGCTTTCTTT.

This clonotype has just a few counts. The V call is TRBV29-1, the J call TRBJ1-2; 7 nucleotides line up with TRBD1. V was clipped by 3 bases and J by 6 bases; unmatched bases: 10. Germline loops: CDR1 SQVTM, CDR2 ANQGSEA. The CDR3 length is 14 residues. The CDR3 DNA sequence: TGCAGCGTTGATCTACCGACAGGGTCGGATGGCTACACCTTC. It codes for CSVDLPTGSDGYTF.

V is TRBV5-1 and J is TRBJ1-1; D gene uncertain. The CDR3 extends over 15 amino acids. CDR1 SGHRS and CDR2 YFSETQ come from the germline V gene. The V end lost 0 bases, the J end lost 0 bases, and 9 bases lay between the germline ends. CDR3 sequence reads: CASSLAAGLNTEAFF. The CDR3 nucleotides are TGCGCCAGCAGCTTGGCCGCAGGCCTGAACACTGAAGCTTTCTTT.

This clonotype was recorded a few times. The chain joins TRBV6-1 to TRBJ2-2; TRBD2 aligns across 11 bases. With 7 bases clipped from V and 0 bases from J, the junction kept 4 bases outside the gene matches. The CDR3 has 16 residues. The germline CDR1 and CDR2 sequences are MNHNS and SASEGT. The CDR3 reads CASTKGLAANTGELFF. The CDR3 bases are TGTGCCAGCACCAAGGGACTAGCGGCGAACACCGGGGAGCTGTTTTTT.

The rearrangement joins TRBV28 to TRBJ1-4; no clear D. Germline V gene sequence: CDR1 MDHEN, CDR2 SYDVKM. There are 12 residues in the CDR3. The germline V and J ends were trimmed by 6 bases and 6 bases, with 8 bases remaining between them. The chain's CDR3 is CASSPPYEKLFF. The CDR3 DNA sequence: TGTGCCAGCAGCCCCCCTTATGAAAAACTGTTTTTT.

CDR3 DNA: TGTGCCAGTAGTTTCTTGACGGGACGGACGAACACTGAAGCTTTCTTT. This gives the protein CASSFLTGRTNTEAFF. This chain joins TRBV19 and TRBJ1-1; tentatively, D is TRBD1 (5 bases). Per germline, CDR1 LNHDA and CDR2 SQIVND (reference sequence). The CDR3 extends over 16 amino acids. V was trimmed by 5 bases and J by 1 base, leaving 17 bases between them.

This chain connects TRBV10-1 to TRBJ2-3; TRBD1 matches at 8 bases. J gave up 3 bases and V 3 bases, and 8 bases lay outside the gene matches. The CDR3 runs 16 residues. Germline CDR1 and CDR2: WNHNN and SYGVQD (reference sequence). The CDR3 DNA reads TGCGCCAGCAGTGATCCCACAGGGGGTCTAACAGATACGCAGTATTTT. It yields the protein CASSDPTGGLTDTQYF.

This clonotype was seen only a few times. The J gene is TRBJ1-2, the V gene TRBV7-2; TRBD1 matches 7 bases. Germline V gene data show CDR1 as SGHTA and CDR2 as FQGNSA. This CDR3 region has 16 residues. Trimming at V came to 7 bases and at J to 1 base, leaving 12 bases not matched to a gene. CDR3 protein: CASTETGSVLNYGYTF. Written as DNA, the CDR3 is TGTGCCAGCACCGAGACAGGGTCGGTTCTTAACTATGGCTACACCTTC.

This clonotype was seen more than once but under ten times. The chain combines TRBV30 with TRBJ1-6; D is unresolved. Germline loops: CDR1 GTSNPN, CDR2 SVGIG (reference sequence). Trimming cost V 0 bases and J 7 bases, with 10 bases left between them. The CDR3 sequence is 14 residues long. The CDR3 sequence is CAWSVTVDNSPLHF. The CDR3 DNA reads as TGTGCCTGGAGTGTTACGGTGGACAATTCACCCCTCCACTTT.

There are a few counts of this clonotype. The rearrangement uses TRBV11-3 and TRBJ2-1; D ambiguous. This CDR3 is built from 13 residues. V lost 3 bases and J lost 7, with 10 bases in between. The germline CDR1 and CDR2 sequences are SGHNT and YENEEA. The CDR3 here is CASSFSLGNEQFF. CDR3 bases: TGTGCCAGCAGCTTCTCTCTTGGGAATGAGCAGTTCTTC.

The CDR3 DNA sequence: TGTGCTAGTGGTTTGGCGTTAGCGGGGGGGGTGGATACGCAGTATTTT. Its translation: CASGLALAGGVDTQYF. The chain links TRBV12-5 to TRBJ2-3; 11 positions agree with TRBD2. The CDR3 extends over 16 amino acids. Trimming at V came to 1 base and at J to 6 bases, leaving 6 bases not matched to a gene. Germline-derived CDR1 and CDR2 are LGHNT and FRNRAP.

The V call is TRBV7-2, the J call TRBJ1-1; D gene unclear. This CDR3 comprises 15 residues. With 5 bases removed from V and 6 bases from J, the gap between germline ends came to 19 bases. Per germline, CDR1 SGHTA and CDR2 FQGNSA. The CDR3 is CASSPQIGRSAEAFF. The DNA for the CDR3 is TGTGCCAGCAGCCCGCAGATTGGAAGGAGCGCTGAAGCTTTCTTT.

This clonotype was detected only a few times. The rearrangement joins TRBV6-5 to TRBJ2-1; either TRBD1 or TRBD2 may supply D (6 bases each). The CDR3 sequence is 16 residues long. V shed 0 bases and J shed 5 bases, with 14 bases lying between them. From germline, CDR1 is MNHEY and CDR2 SVGAGI. CDR3 sequence reads: CASSYSVRGRDNEQFF. DNA of the CDR3: TGTGCCAGCAGTTACTCGGTCCGGGGGCGCGACAATGAGCAGTTCTTC.

The CDR3 is CASSPSKAGGSHEQFF. CDR3 in DNA: TGTGCCAGCAGTCCCTCCAAAGCGGGGGGTTCTCATGAGCAGTTCTTC. This chain uses TRBV6-1 with TRBJ2-1; 9 nucleotides agree with TRBD2. Germline lookup yields CDR1 MNHNS and CDR2 SASEGT. The J segment lost 8 bases and the V segment lost 5 bases, leaving 13 bases of the junction unmatched. The CDR3 sequence is 16 residues long.

V gene TRBV9 combines with J gene TRBJ2-3; 16 positions agree with TRBD2. The V gene end was trimmed by 0 bases and the J gene end by 2 bases; junction bases not matched to a gene: 3. Germline V lookup: CDR1 SGDLS, CDR2 YYNGEE. The CDR3 extends over 18 amino acids. The CDR3 DNA is TGTGCCAGCAGCGTAGAGGGACTAGCGGGGGGGCTCACAGATACGCAGTATTTT. This translates into CASSVEGLAGGLTDTQYF.

This clonotype was recorded a few times. The gene calls are TRBV29-1 and TRBJ1-2, with 7 bases that match TRBD1. The germline V gene encodes CDR1 SQVTM and CDR2 ANQGSEA. The CDR3 has 14 residues. The V segment lost 6 bases and the J segment 4 bases; nucleotides outside the gene matches: 11. CDR3 sequence reads: CSVDPMGQLYGYTF. The CDR3 DNA is TGCAGCGTAGACCCAATGGGACAGCTCTATGGCTACACCTTC.

A few counts support this clonotype. The chain has TRBV19 and TRBJ1-3; D gene uncertain. V was cut by 7 bases and J by 4 bases, with 17 bases left in between. In germline, CDR1 is LNHDA, CDR2 SQIVND (reference sequence). The CDR3 covers 15 residues. In DNA form, the CDR3 reads TGTGCCAGTATGGAGAGTGGAGTCAGAGGAAACACCATATATTTT. As protein: CASMESGVRGNTIYF. Combining the CDR3 with reference TRBV19 and TRBJ1-3 gives the whole variable domain DGGITQSPKYLFRKEGQNVTLSCEQNLNHDAMYWYRQDPGQGLRLIYYSQIVNDFQKGDIAEGYSVSREKKESFPLTVTSAQKNPTAFYLCASMESGVRGNTIYFGEGSWLTVV.

The chain has TRBV7-6 and TRBJ1-3, with a weak D call TRBD1 (6 bases). Looked up from germline, CDR1 is SGHVS and CDR2 is FNYEAQ. The CDR3 contains 15 residues. Trimming pared 9 bases from V and 0 bases from J, leaving 15 bases between. The CDR3 sequence: CASGGAGVSGNTIYF. The CDR3 DNA reads as TGTGCCAGTGGGGGGGCGGGAGTCTCTGGAAACACCATATATTTT.

This rearrangement joins TRBV2 to TRBJ2-1, with D possibly matching TRBD2 (7 bases). The V gene lost 5 bases and the J gene lost 0 bases, with 14 bases spanning the gap. The CDR3 covers 16 residues. The germline V gene encodes CDR1 SNHLY and CDR2 FYNNEI. CDR3 sequence: CASSPEGGGSYNEQFF. The DNA for the CDR3 is TGTGCCAGCAGTCCAGAGGGGGGGGGCTCCTACAATGAGCAGTTCTTC.

V gene TRBV20-1 combines with J gene TRBJ2-3; no firm D call. The germline gives CDR1 DFQATT, CDR2 SNEGSKA (reference sequence). Trimming removed 1 base from V and 2 bases from J, with 16 bases in between. This CDR3 has 16 amino acids. The CDR3 loop reads CSARGPHKVHTDTQYF. The CDR3 DNA follows: TGCAGTGCTAGAGGTCCACATAAGGTACACACAGATACGCAGTATTTT.

This chain connects TRBV27 to TRBJ2-2; no clear D gene. Per germline, CDR1 MNHEY and CDR2 SMNVEV (reference sequence). V lost 4 bases, J lost 0 bases, and 6 bases lay in between. The CDR3 runs to 14 residues. The CDR3 loop is CASSSRPNTGELFF. The CDR3 bases are TGTGCCAGCAGTTCCAGGCCGAACACCGGGGAGCTGTTTTTT.

This clonotype appeared a few times. This chain uses TRBV7-2 with TRBJ1-3; D unclear. With 1 base removed from V and 0 bases from J, the gap between germline ends came to 7 bases. Germline assignment: CDR1 SGHTA and CDR2 FQGNSA. The CDR3 loop spans 15 amino acids. The CDR3 is CASSLGDNSGNTIYF. In nucleotides, the CDR3 is TGTGCCAGCAGCTTAGGAGACAACTCTGGAAACACCATATATTTT.

This clonotype has a handful of counts. V and J are TRBV6-1 and TRBJ2-6; 12 nucleotides line up with TRBD1. From germline, CDR1 is MNHNS and CDR2 SASEGT. Trimming removed 6 bases from V and 3 bases from J; junction bases left unmatched: 6. The CDR3 is 17 amino acids. CDR3 DNA: TGTGCCAGCAGATGGGACAGGGGGCGGAATGGGGCCAACGTCCTGACTTTC. Amino acids: CASRWDRGRNGANVLTF.

This clonotype was counted a few times. V and J are TRBV10-1 and TRBJ1-3; 7 bases line up with TRBD1. V lost 3 bases to trimming and J lost 2 bases; unmatched junction nucleotides: 7. This CDR3 comprises 16 residues. Germline CDR1 and CDR2: WNHNN and SYGVQD (reference sequence). In nucleotides, the CDR3 is TGCGCCAGCAGTGAAGGGGGCATCTCCCCTGGAAACACCATATATTTT. Its translation: CASSEGGISPGNTIYF.

This chain connects TRBV7-6 to TRBJ2-3, with D possibly matching TRBD1 (6 bases). Germline CDR1 reads SGHVS; CDR2 reads FNYEAQ. Trimming shortened V by 4 bases and J by 2 bases, and 13 bases separated the two germline ends. There are 15 residues in the CDR3. This CDR3 is CASSSSGTSTDTQYF. DNA for the CDR3: TGTGCCAGCAGCTCCTCCGGGACATCCACAGATACGCAGTATTTT.

This clonotype was observed a few times. V is TRBV5-1 and J is TRBJ1-6; D unresolved. V lost 0 bases and J 3 bases, leaving 7 bases between the germline ends. The CDR3 length is 15 residues. The germline V gene encodes CDR1 SGHRS and CDR2 YFSETQ. Written as DNA, the CDR3 is TGCGCCAGCAGCTTGGAGGGTTTCTATAATTCACCCCTCCACTTT. Its protein product is CASSLEGFYNSPLHF.

This clonotype turned up a few times. The rearrangement joins TRBV11-1 to TRBJ2-3; no clear D. Looked up from germline, CDR1 is SGHAT and CDR2 is FQDESV (reference sequence). Trimming removed 5 bases at V and 2 bases at J, with 14 bases between. CDR3 length equals 15 residues. CDR3 sequence: CASSPVEGITDTQYF. The CDR3 DNA is TGTGCCAGCAGCCCTGTCGAAGGGATCACAGATACGCAGTATTTT.

This clonotype has only a few counts. The V and J genes are TRBV19 and TRBJ1-5; 8 bases map to TRBD1. Per the germline V gene, CDR1 is LNHDA and CDR2 is SQIVND (reference sequence). Trimming cost V 6 bases and J 5 bases; bases outside gene matches: 6. The CDR3 has 14 residues. The CDR3 is CASRRQGNDQPQHF. The CDR3 DNA reads TGTGCCAGTAGGCGACAGGGGAACGATCAGCCCCAGCATTTT.

V is TRBV5-1 and J is TRBJ2-7, with 9 nucleotides matching TRBD1. The CDR3 spans 14 residues. Germline V lookup: CDR1 SGHRS, CDR2 YFSETQ. V shed 5 bases, J shed 1 base, and the junction held 4 bases outside the gene matches. The CDR3 DNA sequence: TGCGCCAGCAGACAAGGGACAGGGTCCTACGAGCAGTACTTC. Amino acid sequence: CASRQGTGSYEQYF.